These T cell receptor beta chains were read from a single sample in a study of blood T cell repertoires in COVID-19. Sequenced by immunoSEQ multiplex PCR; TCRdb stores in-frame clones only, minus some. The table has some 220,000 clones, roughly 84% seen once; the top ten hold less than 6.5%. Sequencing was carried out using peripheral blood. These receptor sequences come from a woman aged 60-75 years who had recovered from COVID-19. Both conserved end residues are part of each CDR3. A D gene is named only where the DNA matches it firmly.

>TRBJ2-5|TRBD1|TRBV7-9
CASSSGTVPQETQYF
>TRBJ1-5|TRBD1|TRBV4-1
CASSQVWDREDQPQHF
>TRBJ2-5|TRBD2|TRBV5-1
CASSDPGLEAETQYF
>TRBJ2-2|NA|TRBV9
CASSAGRVTGELFF
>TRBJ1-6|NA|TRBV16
CASSQWGKAPLHF
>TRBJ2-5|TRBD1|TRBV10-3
CAIRSDRGEETQYF
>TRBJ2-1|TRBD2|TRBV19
CASSIRGLAGTYNEQFF
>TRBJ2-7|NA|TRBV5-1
CASSLEGGAEEQYF
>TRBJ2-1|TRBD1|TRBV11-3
CASSSGQGAYNEQFF
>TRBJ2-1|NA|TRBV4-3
CASSPRHRNEQFF
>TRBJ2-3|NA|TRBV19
CASSTRQIPSTDTQYF
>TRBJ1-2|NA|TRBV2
CASSDTGIDGYTF
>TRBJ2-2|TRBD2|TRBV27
CASRSFREGTTGELFF
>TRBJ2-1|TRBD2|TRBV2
CASTGTSGGAPGEQFF
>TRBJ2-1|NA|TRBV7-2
CASTDSGGRGQFF
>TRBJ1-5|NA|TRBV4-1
CASSLAGVDSNQPQHF
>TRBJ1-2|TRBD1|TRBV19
CASSKNRGHRYGYTF
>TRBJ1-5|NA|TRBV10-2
CASSAGSHQPQHF
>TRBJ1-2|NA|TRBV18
CASSTQGPANYGYTF
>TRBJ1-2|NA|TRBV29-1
CSPALEGDGYTF
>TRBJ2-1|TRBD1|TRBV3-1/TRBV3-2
CASSQGQGYNEQFF
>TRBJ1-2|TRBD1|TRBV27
CASRSLGTGIYGYTF
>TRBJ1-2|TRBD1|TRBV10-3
CAINPQGAGYGYTF
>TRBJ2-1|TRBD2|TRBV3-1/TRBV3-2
CASSLYQGTSGGATPFF
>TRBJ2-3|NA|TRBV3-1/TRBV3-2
CASSPDWGGTDTQYF
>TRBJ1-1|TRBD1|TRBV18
CASSPGTGGEAFF
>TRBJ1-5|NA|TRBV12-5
CASKGGTFGQPQHF
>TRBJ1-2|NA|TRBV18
CASSQDRLTYGYTF
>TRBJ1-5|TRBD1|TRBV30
CAWSLTGGAWQPQHF
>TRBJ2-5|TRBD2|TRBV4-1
CASSQPLGTSGAQETQYF
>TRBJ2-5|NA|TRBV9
CASSVAGVQETQYF
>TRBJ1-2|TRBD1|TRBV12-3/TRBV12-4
CASSLTGVYGYTF
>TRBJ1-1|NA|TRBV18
CASSPPGGGNTEAFF
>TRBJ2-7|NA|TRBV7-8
CASTPLRLNYEQYF
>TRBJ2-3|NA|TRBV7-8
CASSLANIGLPPADTQYF
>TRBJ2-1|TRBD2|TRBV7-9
CASSLLGLAGDNEQFF
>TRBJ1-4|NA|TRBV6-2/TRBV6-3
CASSRAGGGNEKLFF
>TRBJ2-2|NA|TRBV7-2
CASSLEGSSGELFF
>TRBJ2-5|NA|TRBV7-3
CASSLISQETQYF
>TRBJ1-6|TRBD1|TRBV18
CASSPLQGQGDSPLHF